This T cell receptor beta chain was obtained from a study of CD8+ T cells in alopecia areata. The study, taken as a whole, reports: TCR sharing across patients was less clear than in mice, possibly HLA-related.

Described treatment: oral pan-JAK inhibitor, 5-10 mg twice daily. CDR1 is MDHEN and CDR2 is SYDVKM in the germline V gene. This CDR3 region has 17 residues. V was cut by 3 bases and J by 1 base, with 17 bases left in between. Reverse transcribed after extraction, RNA yielded cDNA as the sequencing template. The table came from immunoSEQ multiplex PCR; TCRdb's copy has only in-frame clones and leaves some out. The sample carries 80,000 or so clones, approximately 64% recorded once. As to this clone: The antigen remains unidentified.

This receptor was identified in a human donor with alopecia areata. The sequencing used CD8+ T cells sorted from blood, collected at week 24, from a patient treated with tofacitinib. The V and J genes are TRBV28 and TRBJ2-3; weak D call: TRBD2 (6 bases). The CDR3 region has the DNA TGTGCCAGCAGTTTGTCGACAGTTTCGGGAGGCACAGATACGCAGTATTTT. It translates to CASSLSTVSGGTDTQYF.